The present T cell receptor (beta chain) was sequenced within a study of shared clonotypes between healthy human individuals. For the study at large: There were three CD4 naive, three CD4 memory, two CD8 naive and one CD8 memory plates per donor.

Recent acute infections and vaccinations were absent in the healthy HIV-negative adult donors. Assay execution proceeded at the deep level. Assay: immunoSEQ multiplex PCR; the TCRdb copy retains only in-frame clones and omits some. The sample has about 2.4 million clones, about 92% seen once. The J segment lost 3 bases and the V segment lost 4 bases, leaving 10 bases of the junction unmatched. Germline V gene sequence: CDR1 SGDLS, CDR2 YYNGEE. This CDR3 has 15 amino acids. The chain couples TRBV9 to TRBJ2-7; 7 nucleotides align to TRBD1. The sequencing input was naive CD4+ T cells sorted from blood. Subset described: CD45RA+ positively selected. This TCR derives from a man aged 18 to 30 in good health. The CDR3 sequence: CASSLGTVGVYEQYF. Written as DNA, the CDR3 is TGTGCCAGCAGCCTCGGGACAGTCGGGGTCTACGAGCAGTACTTC. The full variable domain, rest sourced from reference TRBV9 and TRBJ2-7, is DSGVTQTPKHLITATGQRVTLRCSPRSGDLSVYWYQQSLDQGLQFLIQYYNGEERAKGNILERFSAQQFPDLHSELNLSSLELGDSALYFCASSLGTVGVYEQYFGPGTRLTVT.